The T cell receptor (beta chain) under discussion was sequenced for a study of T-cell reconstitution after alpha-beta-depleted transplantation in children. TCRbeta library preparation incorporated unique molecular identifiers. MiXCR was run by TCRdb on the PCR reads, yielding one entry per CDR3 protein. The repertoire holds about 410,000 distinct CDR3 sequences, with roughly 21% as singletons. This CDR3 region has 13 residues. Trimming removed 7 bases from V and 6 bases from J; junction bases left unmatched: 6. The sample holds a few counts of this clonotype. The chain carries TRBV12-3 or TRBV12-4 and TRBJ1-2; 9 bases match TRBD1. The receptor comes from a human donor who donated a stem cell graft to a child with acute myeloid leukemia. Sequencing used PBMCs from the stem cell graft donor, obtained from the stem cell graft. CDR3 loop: CASNTRDRDGYTF. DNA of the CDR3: TGTGCCAGCAATACCCGGGACAGGGATGGCTACACCTTC.